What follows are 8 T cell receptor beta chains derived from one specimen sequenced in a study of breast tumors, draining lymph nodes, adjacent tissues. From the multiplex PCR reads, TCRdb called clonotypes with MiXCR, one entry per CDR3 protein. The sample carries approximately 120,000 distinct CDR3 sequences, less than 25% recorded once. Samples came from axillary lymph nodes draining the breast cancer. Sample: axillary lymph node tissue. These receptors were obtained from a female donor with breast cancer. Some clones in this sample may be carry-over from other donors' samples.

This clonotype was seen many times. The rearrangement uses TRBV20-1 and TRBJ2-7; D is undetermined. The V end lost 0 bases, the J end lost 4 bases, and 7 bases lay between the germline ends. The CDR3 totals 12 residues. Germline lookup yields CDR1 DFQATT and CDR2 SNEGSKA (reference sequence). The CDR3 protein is CSARDLGYEQYF. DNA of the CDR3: TGCAGTGCTAGAGATTTGGGTTACGAGCAGTACTTC.

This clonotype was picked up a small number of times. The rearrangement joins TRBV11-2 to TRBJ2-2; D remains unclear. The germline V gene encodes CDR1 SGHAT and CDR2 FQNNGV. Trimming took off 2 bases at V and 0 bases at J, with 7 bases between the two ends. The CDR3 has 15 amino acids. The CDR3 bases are TGTGCCAGCAGCTTACCCCAAACGAACACCGGGGAGCTGTTTTTT. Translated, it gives CASSLPQTNTGELFF.

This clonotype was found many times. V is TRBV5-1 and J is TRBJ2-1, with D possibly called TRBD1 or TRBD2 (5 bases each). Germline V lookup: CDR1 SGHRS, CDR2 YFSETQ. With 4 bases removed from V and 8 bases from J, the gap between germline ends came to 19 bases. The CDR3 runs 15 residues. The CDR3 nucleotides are TGCGCCAGCAGCCCCGGGACCAGCCGTTCGGATGAGCAGTTCTTC. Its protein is CASSPGTSRSDEQFF. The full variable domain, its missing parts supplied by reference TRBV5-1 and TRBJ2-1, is KAGVTQTPRYLIKTRGQQVTLSCSPISGHRSVSWYQQTPGQGLQFLFEYFSETQRNKGNFPGRFSGRQFSNSRSEMNVSTLELGDSALYLCASSPGTSRSDEQFFGPGTRLTVL.

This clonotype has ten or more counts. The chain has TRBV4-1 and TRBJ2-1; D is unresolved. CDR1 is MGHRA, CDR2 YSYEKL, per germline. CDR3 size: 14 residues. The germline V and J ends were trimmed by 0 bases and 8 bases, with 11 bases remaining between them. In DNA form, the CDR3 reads TGCGCCAGCAGCCAAGATCAGAAGTCGGATGAGCAGTTCTTC. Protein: CASSQDQKSDEQFF.

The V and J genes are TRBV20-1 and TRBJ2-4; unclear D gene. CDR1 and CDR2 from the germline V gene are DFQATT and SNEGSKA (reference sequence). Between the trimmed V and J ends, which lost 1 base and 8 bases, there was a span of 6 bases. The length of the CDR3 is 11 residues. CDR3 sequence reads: CSARVRDIQYF. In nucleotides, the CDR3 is TGCAGTGCTAGAGTTAGGGACATTCAGTACTTC.

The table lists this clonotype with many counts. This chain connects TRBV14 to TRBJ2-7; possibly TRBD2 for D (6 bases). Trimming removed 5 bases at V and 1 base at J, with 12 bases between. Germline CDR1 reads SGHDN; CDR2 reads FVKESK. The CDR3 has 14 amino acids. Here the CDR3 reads CASSSLSGSYEQYF. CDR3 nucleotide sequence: TGTGCCAGCAGCTCCCTTAGCGGATCCTACGAGCAGTACTTC.

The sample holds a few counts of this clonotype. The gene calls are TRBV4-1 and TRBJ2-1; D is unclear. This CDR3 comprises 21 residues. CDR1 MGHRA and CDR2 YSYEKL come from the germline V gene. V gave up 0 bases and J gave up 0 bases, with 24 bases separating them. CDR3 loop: CASSQDPLDAVMLLSYNEQFF. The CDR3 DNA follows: TGCGCCAGCAGCCAAGATCCTTTGGACGCCGTGATGTTACTCTCCTACAATGAGCAGTTCTTC.

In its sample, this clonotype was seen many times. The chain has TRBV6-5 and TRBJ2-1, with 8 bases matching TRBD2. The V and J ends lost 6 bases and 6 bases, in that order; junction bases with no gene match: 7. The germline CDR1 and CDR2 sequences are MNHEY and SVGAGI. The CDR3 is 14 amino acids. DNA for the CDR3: TGTGCCAGCAGGAGGACTAGCAAGCTCAATGAGCAGTTCTTC. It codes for CASRRTSKLNEQFF.